Listed below are T cell receptor beta chains from one sample, sequenced in a study of T-cell memory formation after mild COVID-19. TCRdb called the 5' RACE reads again in MiXCR, with one record for every CDR3 protein. The sample includes more than 200,000 distinct CDR3 sequences, about 16% of them seen just once. The material sequenced was PBMCs or a T cell subset sorted from them (not recorded which). The receptors originated from a man aged 18 to 35 who had mild COVID-19 (a few samples of this study predate the infection). Cell type and time point are not known. The CDR3 runs from the conserved cysteine through the conserved F or W. Each record gives: J gene, D gene, V gene, clone size, CDR3 protein, CDR3 DNA. The D gene is left open where the match is weak. Rows give clone size only sometimes, using once, few, many, or a class for an expanded clone.

>TRBJ2-1|.|TRBV5-4|few
CASSSGVGQGVDEQFF
TGTGCCAGCAGCTCGGGGGTAGGGCAAGGAGTGGATGAGCAGTTCTTC
>TRBJ1-5|.|TRBV6-6|.
CASYGELGQPQHF
TGTGCCAGTTATGGGGAATTGGGACAGCCCCAGCATTTT
>TRBJ2-6|TRBD1|TRBV12-3/TRBV12-4|few
CASSRGQASSGANVLTF
TGTGCCAGCAGCCGAGGACAGGCAAGCTCTGGGGCCAACGTCCTGACTTTC
>TRBJ2-2|.|TRBV2|.
CASRLTGELFF
TGTGCCAGCAGATTAACCGGGGAGCTGTTTTTT
>TRBJ1-2|.|TRBV29-1|many
CSVERRGRNGYTF
TGCAGCGTTGAAAGAAGGGGGAGGAACGGCTACACCTTC
>TRBJ2-1|TRBD1|TRBV4-1|.
CASSPRQGASSYNEQFF
TGCGCCAGCAGCCCACGACAGGGGGCAAGCTCCTACAATGAGCAGTTCTTC
>TRBJ1-6|TRBD1|TRBV4-1|.
CASSQAGTGDSPLHF
TGCGCCAGCAGCCAAGCCGGGACAGGTGATTCACCCCTCCACTTT
>TRBJ1-5|.|TRBV28|few
CASSYKGVRSNQPQHF
TGTGCCAGCAGTTATAAGGGGGTTCGAAGCAATCAGCCCCAGCATTTT
>TRBJ2-3|.|TRBV14|few
CASDRDPTDTQYF
TGTGCCAGCGACCGGGACCCCACAGATACGCAGTATTTT
>TRBJ2-3|TRBD2|TRBV7-9|.
CASSLTSGGPDTQYF
TGTGCCAGCAGCCTGACTAGCGGGGGGCCAGATACGCAGTATTTT
>TRBJ1-4|.|TRBV7-7|.
CASSLEGHRSEKLFF
TGTGCCAGCAGCTTAGAGGGACACCGGAGTGAAAAACTGTTTTTT
>TRBJ2-5|TRBD2|TRBV9|few
CASSPIGGATETQYF
TGTGCCAGCAGCCCGATCGGGGGGGCTACAGAGACCCAGTACTTC
>TRBJ2-3|.|TRBV6-6|few
CASSYPFRAAQSSTDTQYF
TGTGCCAGCAGTTACCCTTTTAGGGCAGCCCAATCTAGCACAGATACGCAGTATTTT
>TRBJ2-2|.|TRBV12-3/TRBV12-4|few
CASILRRGWNTGELFF
TGTGCCAGCATACTACGACGGGGGTGGAACACCGGGGAGCTGTTTTTT
>TRBJ1-2|.|TRBV3-1|.
CASSQEWGYGYTF
TGTGCCAGCAGCCAAGAGTGGGGGTATGGCTACACCTTC
>TRBJ2-7|.|TRBV3-1|few
CASSLSEYEQYF
TGTGCCAGCAGCCTTTCAGAGTACGAGCAGTACTTC